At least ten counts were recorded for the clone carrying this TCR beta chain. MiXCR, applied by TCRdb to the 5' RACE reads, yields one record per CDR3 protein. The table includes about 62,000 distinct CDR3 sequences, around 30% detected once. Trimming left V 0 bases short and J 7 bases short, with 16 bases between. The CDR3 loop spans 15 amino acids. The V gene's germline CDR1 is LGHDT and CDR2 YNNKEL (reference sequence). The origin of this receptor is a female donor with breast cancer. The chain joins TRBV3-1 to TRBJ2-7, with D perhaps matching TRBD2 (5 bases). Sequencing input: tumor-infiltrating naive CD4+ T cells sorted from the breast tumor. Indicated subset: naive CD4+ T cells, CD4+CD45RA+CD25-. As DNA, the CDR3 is TGTGCCAGCAGCCAAGAAGGCCTAGCCTCTCGGGAGCAGTACTTC. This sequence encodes CASSQEGLASREQYF.